This T cell receptor beta chain comes out of a study of vaccination effects on CD4 cells after COVID-19. Using viral peptide pools, the ViraFEST assay grew out antigen-specific CD4+ T cells prior to sequencing. Culture proceeded for approximately 9 days, and CD4+ T cells were then isolated. Each participant was given two doses of one vaccine (BNT162b2 or mRNA-1273). Generated by immunoSEQ multiplex PCR, the TCRdb table keeps only in-frame clones and is missing some. In the table there are 75,000 to 100,000 clones, around four fifths of which are singletons. Details on this clone: Its antigen is currently unknown.

The germline CDR1 and CDR2 sequences are SQVTM and ANQGSEA. The length of the CDR3 is 13 residues. V shed 4 bases and J shed 8 bases, with 17 bases lying between them. Sequenced material: CD4+ T cells from PBMCs cultured with HCoV-OC43 spike peptides, taken after COVID-19 vaccination. Noted subset: HCoV-OC43 spike overlapping peptide pool stimulation. The source of this sequence is a human donor who received a COVID-19 vaccine. This chain joins TRBV29-1 and TRBJ1-1; D is undetermined. CDR3 DNA sequence: TGCAGCGTTGTCCCACAGTCCAGGCGGGAAGCTTTCTTT. Its protein is CSVVPQSRREAFF.